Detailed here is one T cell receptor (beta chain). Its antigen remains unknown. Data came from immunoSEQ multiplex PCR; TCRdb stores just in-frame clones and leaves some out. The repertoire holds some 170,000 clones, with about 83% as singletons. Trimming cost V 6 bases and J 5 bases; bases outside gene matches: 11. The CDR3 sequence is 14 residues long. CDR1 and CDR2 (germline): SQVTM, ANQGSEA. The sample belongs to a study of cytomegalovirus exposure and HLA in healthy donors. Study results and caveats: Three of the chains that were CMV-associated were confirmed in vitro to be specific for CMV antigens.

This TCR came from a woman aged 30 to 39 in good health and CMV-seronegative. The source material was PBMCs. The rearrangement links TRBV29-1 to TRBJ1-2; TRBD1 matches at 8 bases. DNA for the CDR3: TGCAGCGTACGCGATCCAGACAGGGGATATGGCTACACCTTC. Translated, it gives CSVRDPDRGYGYTF.